This T cell receptor (beta chain) comes out of a study of T cell changes during pregnancy in multiple sclerosis. Libraries were prepared by immunoSEQ multiplex PCR; TCRdb keeps only in-frame clonotypes and omits some of them. The table lists about 80,000 clones, nearly 95% of them singletons. The CDR3 loop spans 15 amino acids. Germline V lookup: CDR1 SNHLY, CDR2 FYNNEI. Trimming took 7 bases from V and 2 from J, leaving 15 bases between them. This TCR was recovered from a female donor in good health, enrolled as a control in a pregnancy study. This specimen was peripheral blood, taken in the second trimester of pregnancy. The genes are TRBV2 and TRBJ2-1; tentative D call: TRBD2 (6 bases). Written as DNA, the CDR3 is TGTGCCAGCACTGTGCCGGAGGGAGCCTACAATGAGCAGTTCTTC. Residues: CASTVPEGAYNEQFF.